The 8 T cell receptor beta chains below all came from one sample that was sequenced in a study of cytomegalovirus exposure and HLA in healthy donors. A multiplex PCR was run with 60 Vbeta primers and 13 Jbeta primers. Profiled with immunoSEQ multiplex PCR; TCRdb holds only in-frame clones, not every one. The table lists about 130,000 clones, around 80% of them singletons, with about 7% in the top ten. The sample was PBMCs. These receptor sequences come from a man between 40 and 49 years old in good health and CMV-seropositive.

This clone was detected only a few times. In nucleotides, the CDR3 is TGTGCCTGGAGTGAAGGGGATCTTACAGATACGCAGTATTTT. Translating it yields CAWSEGDLTDTQYF. V is TRBV30 and J is TRBJ2-3, with D perhaps TRBD1 (5 bases). Germline CDR1 is GTSNPN and CDR2 is SVGIG (reference sequence). The V end was cut by 1 base, the J end by 3 bases, with 11 bases between. The CDR3 runs to 14 residues.

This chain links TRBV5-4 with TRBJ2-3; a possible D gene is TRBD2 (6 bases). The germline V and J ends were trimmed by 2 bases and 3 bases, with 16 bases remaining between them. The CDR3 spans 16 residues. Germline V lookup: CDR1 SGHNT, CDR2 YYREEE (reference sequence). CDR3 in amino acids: CASSLSSRGLTDTQYF. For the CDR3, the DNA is TGTGCCAGCAGCTTATCCAGCCGGGGGTTGACAGATACGCAGTATTTT.

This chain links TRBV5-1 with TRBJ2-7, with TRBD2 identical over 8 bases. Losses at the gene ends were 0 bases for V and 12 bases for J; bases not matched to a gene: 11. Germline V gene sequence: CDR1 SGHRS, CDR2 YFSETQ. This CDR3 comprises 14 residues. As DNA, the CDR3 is TGCGCCAGCAGCTTGGACGTAGCGGGGCGTGAGGTGTACTTC. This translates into CASSLDVAGREVYF.

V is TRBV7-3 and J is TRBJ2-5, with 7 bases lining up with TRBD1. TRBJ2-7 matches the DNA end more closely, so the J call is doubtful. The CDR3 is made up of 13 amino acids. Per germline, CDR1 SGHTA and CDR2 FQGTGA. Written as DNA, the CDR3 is TGTGCCAGCAGCCTCAGACAGGGCCGCGAGCAGTACTTC. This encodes CASSLRQGREQYF.

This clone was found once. CDR3 bases: TGTGCCAGCAGCTTGGGGACAGTCAGAGAGACCCAGTACTTC. Amino acids: CASSLGTVRETQYF. The chain uses TRBV7-8 and TRBJ2-5; TRBD1 matches 7 bases. The CDR3 has 14 amino acids. Trimming removed 3 bases from V and 4 bases from J; junction bases left unmatched: 5. The germline CDR1 and CDR2 sequences are SGHVS and FQNEAQ. Variable domain in full (rest from reference TRBV7-8 and TRBJ2-5): GAGVSQSPRYKVAKRGQDVALRCDPISGHVSLFWYQQALGQGPEFLTYFQNEAQLDKSGLPSDRFFAERPEGSVSTLKIQRTQQEDSAVYLCASSLGTVRETQYFGPGTRLLVL.

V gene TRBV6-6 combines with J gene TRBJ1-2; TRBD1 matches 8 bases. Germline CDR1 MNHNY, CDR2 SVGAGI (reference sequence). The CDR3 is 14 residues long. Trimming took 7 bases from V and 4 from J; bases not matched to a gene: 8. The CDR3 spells CASKPPTGGYGYTF. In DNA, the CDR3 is TGTGCCAGCAAGCCCCCAACAGGGGGCTATGGCTACACCTTC.

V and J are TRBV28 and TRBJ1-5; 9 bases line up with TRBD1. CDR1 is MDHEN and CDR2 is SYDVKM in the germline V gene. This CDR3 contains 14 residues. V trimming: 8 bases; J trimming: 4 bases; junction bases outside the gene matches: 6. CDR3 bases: TGTGCCAGCCGGTGGACAGGGGTTAATCAGCCCCAGCATTTT. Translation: CASRWTGVNQPQHF.

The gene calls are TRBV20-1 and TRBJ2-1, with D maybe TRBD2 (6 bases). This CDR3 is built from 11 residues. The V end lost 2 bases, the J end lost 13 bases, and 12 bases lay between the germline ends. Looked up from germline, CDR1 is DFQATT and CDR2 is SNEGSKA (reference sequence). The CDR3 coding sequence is TGCAGTGCTAGACAGGGAGGCAAACAGTTCTTC. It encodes CSARQGGKQFF.